What follows describes a single TCR beta chain. Its antigen is currently not known. Base qualities are not provided; no much larger clone lies one nucleotide away. Donors were about 36 systemically healthy Caucasian individuals from Russia aged 6 to 90 years. Each donor gave about 9.8 milliliters of peripheral blood, drawn into EDTA-treated Vacutainer tubes. Ficoll-Paque density-gradient centrifugation was used to isolate PBMCs, with at least 7 million per sample. Total RNA, at least 5 micrograms per sample, was extracted from PBMCs with Trizol reagent. For every donor, an aliquot of PBMCs went through flow cytometry to measure the percentages of naive CD45RAhigh/CD27high T cells. This record belongs to a study of blood T cells in healthy people across ages (dated by TCRdb to about 2015). Regarding the research as a whole: In model experiments, roughly one uniquely barcoded TCR beta cDNA molecule per two T cells was captured by template switching. Age-related changes in TCR beta repertoire diversity were measured in the study by deep sequencing normalized with unique cDNA molecular identifiers. The donors were split into four age groups: young (average about 15 years), middle-aged (about 40), aged (roughly 68) and long-lived (approximately 80). For two donors (one aged 18 to 30 and one aged 80 or older), the study analyzed two additional independent replicas of 1 million unique cDNA reads from the same blood draw.

Beyond this particular receptor, the publication reports: Compared with the aged group, the long-lived group had more naive CD4+ T cells, fewer expanded clones and increased TCR diversity, a pattern suggesting age selection. As age increased, observed TCR beta diversity per million T cells dropped in a roughly linear way, and a significant reduction was already evident by age 40. Estimates of total diversity from one million sequenced T cells were regarded as lower bounds and underestimates. Bulk unsorted PBMC profiling prevented conclusive comparison of naive and antigen-experienced compartments. A strong correlation was found between observed TCR beta diversity and the percentage of naive T cells measured by flow cytometry. Because donor CMV infection status was unknown, age-related changes in expanded clonotypes were potentially confounded.

V lost 5 bases and J lost 7 bases; the stretch between them is 14 bases long. The CDR3 spans 13 residues, from the cysteine through the phenylalanine. This entry keeps only the CDR3 DNA: 39 bases, framed from base 1. The germline V gene provides CDR1 SGHTA and CDR2 FQGNSA. Library preparation was by 5' RACE. The sequencer was an Illumina HiSeq 2500. The second PCR ran for roughly 6 to 11 cycles and used a J-beta primer mix along with a sample-barcoded 5' primer. A unique molecular identifier was introduced onto each TCR beta cDNA molecule by a template-switch 5' adaptor carrying 12 random nucleotides. Each sample yielded at least 2.5 million CDR3-containing paired-end reads. First-strand cDNA was synthesized from all RNA with the Mint cDNA synthesis kit, primed by a TRBC-specific oligonucleotide. All cDNA was treated with uracil-DNA glycosylase and then went through a first 18-cycle PCR with the universal primers M1SS and BC2_uni_R. The authors processed their data as follows. Normalization of each sample was performed by random selection of 1 million high-quality reads, each carrying a distinct molecular identifier. Reads sharing molecular identifiers were discarded rather than binned into consensus sequences. MiTCR, run with a Q25 quality threshold and the strictest error-elimination algorithm, handled CDR3 identification, clonotype clustering and error correction. Lower-bound total TCR beta diversity was estimated with a nonparametric unseen species model using Euler transformation. TCRdb reprocessed the public reads (quality trimming at Q25 with fastp, clone calling with MiXCR) and kept in-frame beta chains. Merged by CDR3 protein, the rows form single entries marked with the most common genes and DNA. The V and J calls shown here were made by TCRdb, not taken from the authors' results. Recorded for this sample are about 570,000 distinct CDR3 sequences; about 28% of them occurred a single time. Jointly, the top ten make up approximately 3.3% of the sample.

The data also belong to a second study, concerning T cells of mothers and their children. As that second paper reports: Donors were nine systemically healthy Caucasian individuals: three mothers and their six children. cDNA synthesis consumed the entire amount of extracted RNA, loaded at approximately 1.6 ug RNA in each 15 ul reaction. In the second PCR, the M1S primer introduced both the sample barcodes and 2-4 random nucleotides. Over 8.5 million TCR beta CDR3 reads came from each mother, compared with roughly 2.8 million reads from each child. Thymic selection shapes the output of TCR recombination in a similar way in related and unrelated pairs, and inherited differences have a minor effect. Related mother-child pairs always showed normalized repertoire overlap that was slightly higher than in unrelated mother-child pairs, though the difference was never significant. With a sensitivity of around 97 clones per million clonotypes, no persistent microchimeric T cell clones were detected. The study used deep NGS to compare TCR beta repertoires of mothers and children, seeking features distinguishing related mother-child pairs from unrelated individuals. On average, the children were around 11 +/- 4 years old, while the mothers were approximately 41 +/- 4 years old. After adapters were ligated using NEBNext reagents, the libraries underwent 100+100 nt paired-end sequencing on an Illumina HiSeq 2000. To prevent cross-contamination, the mother and child libraries were prepared one month apart and sequenced in separate runs. For each donor, somewhere between roughly 500,000 and 2,300,000 distinct TCR beta clonotypes were identified. Naive TCR beta clonotypes were estimated from low-frequency clonotypes matched to each donor's FACS-determined naive share, without sorting.

The sequence joins TRBV7-2 to TRBJ1-1, with the identity of the D gene unclear. The sample was blood. The TCR originated in a boy aged 2-9 years in good health. The CDR3 has the sequence CASSQRRALEAFF. In nucleotide form, the sequence is TGTGCCAGCAGCCAGAGACGCGCTCTTGAAGCTTTCTTT.